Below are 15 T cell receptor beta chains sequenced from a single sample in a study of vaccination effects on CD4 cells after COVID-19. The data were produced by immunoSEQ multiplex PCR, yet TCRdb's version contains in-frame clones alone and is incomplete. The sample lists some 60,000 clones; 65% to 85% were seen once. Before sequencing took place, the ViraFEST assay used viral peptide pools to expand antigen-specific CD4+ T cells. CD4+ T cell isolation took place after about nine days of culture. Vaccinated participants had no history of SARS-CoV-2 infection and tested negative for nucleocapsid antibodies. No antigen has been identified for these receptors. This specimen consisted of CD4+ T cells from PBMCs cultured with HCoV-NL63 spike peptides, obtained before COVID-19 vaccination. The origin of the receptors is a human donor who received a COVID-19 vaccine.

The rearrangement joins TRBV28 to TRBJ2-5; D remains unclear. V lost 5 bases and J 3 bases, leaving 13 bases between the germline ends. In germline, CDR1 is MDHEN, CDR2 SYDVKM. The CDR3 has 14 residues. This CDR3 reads CASSPPTREETQYF. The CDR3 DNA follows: TGTGCCAGCAGTCCCCCCACACGGGAAGAGACCCAGTACTTC.

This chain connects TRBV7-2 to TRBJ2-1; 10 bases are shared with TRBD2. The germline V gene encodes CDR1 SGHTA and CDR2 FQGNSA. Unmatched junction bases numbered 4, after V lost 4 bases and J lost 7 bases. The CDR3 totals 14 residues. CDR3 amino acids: CASSSWTSGNEQFF. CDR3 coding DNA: TGTGCCAGCAGCTCGTGGACTAGCGGTAATGAGCAGTTCTTC.

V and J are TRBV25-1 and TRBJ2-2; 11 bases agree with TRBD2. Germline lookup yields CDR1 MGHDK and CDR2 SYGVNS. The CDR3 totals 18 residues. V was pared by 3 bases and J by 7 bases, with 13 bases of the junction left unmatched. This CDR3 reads CASSDPLTSGGKSGELFF. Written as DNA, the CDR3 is TGTGCCAGCAGTGACCCCCTAACTAGCGGGGGAAAAAGCGGGGAGCTGTTTTTT.

For the CDR3, the DNA is TGTGCCAGCTCACAGACGGCAACGGGTTACTATGGCTACACCTTC. It yields the protein CASSQTATGYYGYTF. The gene calls are TRBV18 and TRBJ1-2; no clear D gene. Trimming pared 4 bases from V and 3 bases from J, leaving 15 bases between. The CDR3 length is 15 residues. Germline V gene lookup returns CDR1 KGHSH and CDR2 LQKENI.

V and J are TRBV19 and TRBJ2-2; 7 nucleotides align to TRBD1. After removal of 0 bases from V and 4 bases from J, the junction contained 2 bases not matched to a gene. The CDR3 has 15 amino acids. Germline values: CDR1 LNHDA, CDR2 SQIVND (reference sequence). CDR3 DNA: TGTGCCAGTAGTATAGAAGGGGGCCCCACCGGGGAGCTGTTTTTT. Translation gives CASSIEGGPTGELFF.

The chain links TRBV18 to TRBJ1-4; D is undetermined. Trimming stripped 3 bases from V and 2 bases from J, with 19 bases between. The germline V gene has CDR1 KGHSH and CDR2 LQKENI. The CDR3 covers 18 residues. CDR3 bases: TGTGCCAGCTCACCTCCTAGAGGGTCGGGCGGGACTAATGAAAAACTGTTTTTT. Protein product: CASSPPRGSGGTNEKLFF.

The DNA for the CDR3 is TGCGCCAGCAGCTTGGGGACAGGGCCCAAGACCCAGTACTTC. It codes for CASSLGTGPKTQYF. The gene calls are TRBV5-1 and TRBJ2-5; 8 bases match TRBD1. The CDR3 runs 14 residues. V was pared by 0 bases and J by 6 bases, with 4 bases of the junction left unmatched. Germline assignment: CDR1 SGHRS and CDR2 YFSETQ.

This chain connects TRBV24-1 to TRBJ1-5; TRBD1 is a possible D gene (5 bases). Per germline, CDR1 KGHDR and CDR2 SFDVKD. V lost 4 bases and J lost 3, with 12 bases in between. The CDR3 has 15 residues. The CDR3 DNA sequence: TGTGCCACCAGTGACCGGGGACGGCCCAATCAGCCCCAGCATTTT. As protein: CATSDRGRPNQPQHF.

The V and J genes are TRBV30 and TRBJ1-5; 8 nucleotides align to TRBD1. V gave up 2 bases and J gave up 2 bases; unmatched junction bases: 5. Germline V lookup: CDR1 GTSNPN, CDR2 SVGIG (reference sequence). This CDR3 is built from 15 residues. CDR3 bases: TGTGCCTGGAGTTATGCAGGGGGCGGCAATCAGCCCCAGCATTTT. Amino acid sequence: CAWSYAGGGNQPQHF.

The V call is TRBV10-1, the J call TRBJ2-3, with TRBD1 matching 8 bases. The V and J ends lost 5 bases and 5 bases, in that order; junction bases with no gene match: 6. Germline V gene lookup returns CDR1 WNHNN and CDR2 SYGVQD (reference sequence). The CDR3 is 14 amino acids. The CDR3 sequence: CASSTDRVGDTQYF. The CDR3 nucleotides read TGCGCCAGCAGTACGGACAGGGTAGGAGATACGCAGTATTTT.

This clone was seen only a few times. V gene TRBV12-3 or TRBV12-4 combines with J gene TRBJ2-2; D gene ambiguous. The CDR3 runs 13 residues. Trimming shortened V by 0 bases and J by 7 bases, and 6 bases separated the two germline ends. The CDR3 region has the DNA TGTGCCAGCAGTTTAGCGGGGAACGGGGAGCTGTTTTTT. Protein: CASSLAGNGELFF.

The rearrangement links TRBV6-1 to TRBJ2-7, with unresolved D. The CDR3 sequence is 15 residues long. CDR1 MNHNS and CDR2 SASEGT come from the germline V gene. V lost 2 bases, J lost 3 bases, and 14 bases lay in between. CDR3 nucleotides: TGTGCCAGCAGTGAAAATCTCGCAGGCAGCTACGAGCAGTACGTC. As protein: CASSENLAGSYEQYV.

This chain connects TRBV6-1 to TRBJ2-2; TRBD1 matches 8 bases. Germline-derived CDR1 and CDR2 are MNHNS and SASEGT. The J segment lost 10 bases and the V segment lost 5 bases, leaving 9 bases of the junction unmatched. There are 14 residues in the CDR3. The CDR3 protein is CASSQIQGVAELFF. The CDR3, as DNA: TGTGCCAGCAGTCAAATACAGGGGGTGGCGGAGCTGTTTTTT.

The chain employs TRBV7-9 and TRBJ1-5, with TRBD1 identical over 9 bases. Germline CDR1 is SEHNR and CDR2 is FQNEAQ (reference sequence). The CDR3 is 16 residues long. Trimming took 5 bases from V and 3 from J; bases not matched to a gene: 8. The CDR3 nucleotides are TGTGCCAGCAGCCCAACACAGGGGGCCTCCAATCAGCCCCAGCATTTT. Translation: CASSPTQGASNQPQHF.

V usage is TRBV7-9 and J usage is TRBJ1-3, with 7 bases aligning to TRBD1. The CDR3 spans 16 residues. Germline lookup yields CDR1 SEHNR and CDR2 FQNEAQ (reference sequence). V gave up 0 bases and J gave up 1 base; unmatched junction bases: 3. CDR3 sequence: CASSLAGTVSGNTIYF. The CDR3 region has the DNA TGTGCCAGCAGCTTAGCAGGGACAGTATCTGGAAACACCATATATTTT.